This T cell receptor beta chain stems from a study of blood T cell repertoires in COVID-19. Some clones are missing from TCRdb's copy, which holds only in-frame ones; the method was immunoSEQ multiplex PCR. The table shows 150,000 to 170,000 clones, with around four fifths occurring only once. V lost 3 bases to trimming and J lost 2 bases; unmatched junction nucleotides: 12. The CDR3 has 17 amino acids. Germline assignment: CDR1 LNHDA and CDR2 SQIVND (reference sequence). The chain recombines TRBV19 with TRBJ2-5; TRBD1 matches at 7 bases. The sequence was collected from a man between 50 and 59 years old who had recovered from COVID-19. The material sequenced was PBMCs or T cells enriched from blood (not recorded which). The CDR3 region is CASSILSAGGKQETQYF. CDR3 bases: TGTGCCAGTAGTATTTTATCGGCAGGGGGTAAACAAGAGACCCAGTACTTC.